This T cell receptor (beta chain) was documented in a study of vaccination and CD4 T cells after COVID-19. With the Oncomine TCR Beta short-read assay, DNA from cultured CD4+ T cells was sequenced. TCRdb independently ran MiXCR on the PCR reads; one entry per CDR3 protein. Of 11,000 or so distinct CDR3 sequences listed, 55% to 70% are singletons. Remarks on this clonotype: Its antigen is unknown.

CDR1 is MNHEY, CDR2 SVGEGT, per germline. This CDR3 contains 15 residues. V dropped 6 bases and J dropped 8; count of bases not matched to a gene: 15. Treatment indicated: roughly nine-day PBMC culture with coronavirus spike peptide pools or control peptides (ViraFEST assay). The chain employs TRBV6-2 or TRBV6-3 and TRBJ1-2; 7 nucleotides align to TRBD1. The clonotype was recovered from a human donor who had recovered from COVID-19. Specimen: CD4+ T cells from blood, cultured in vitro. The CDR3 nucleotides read TGTGCCAGCAGCAAGAGACGAACAGGGGTGGTAGGCTACACCTTC. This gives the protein CASSKRRTGVVGYTF.